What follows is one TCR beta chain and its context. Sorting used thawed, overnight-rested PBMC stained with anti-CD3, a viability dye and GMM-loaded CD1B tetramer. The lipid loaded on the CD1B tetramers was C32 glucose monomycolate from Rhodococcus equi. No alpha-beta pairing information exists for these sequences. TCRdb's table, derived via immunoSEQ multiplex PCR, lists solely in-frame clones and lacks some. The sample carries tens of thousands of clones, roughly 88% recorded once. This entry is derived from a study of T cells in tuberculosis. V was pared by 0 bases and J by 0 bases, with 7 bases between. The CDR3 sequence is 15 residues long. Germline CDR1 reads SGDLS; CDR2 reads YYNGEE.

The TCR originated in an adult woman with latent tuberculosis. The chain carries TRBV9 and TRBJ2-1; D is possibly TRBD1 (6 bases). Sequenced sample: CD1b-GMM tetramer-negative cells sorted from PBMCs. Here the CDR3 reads CASSVEDSSYNEQFF. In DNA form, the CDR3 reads TGTGCCAGCAGCGTAGAGGACAGCTCCTACAATGAGCAGTTCTTC.